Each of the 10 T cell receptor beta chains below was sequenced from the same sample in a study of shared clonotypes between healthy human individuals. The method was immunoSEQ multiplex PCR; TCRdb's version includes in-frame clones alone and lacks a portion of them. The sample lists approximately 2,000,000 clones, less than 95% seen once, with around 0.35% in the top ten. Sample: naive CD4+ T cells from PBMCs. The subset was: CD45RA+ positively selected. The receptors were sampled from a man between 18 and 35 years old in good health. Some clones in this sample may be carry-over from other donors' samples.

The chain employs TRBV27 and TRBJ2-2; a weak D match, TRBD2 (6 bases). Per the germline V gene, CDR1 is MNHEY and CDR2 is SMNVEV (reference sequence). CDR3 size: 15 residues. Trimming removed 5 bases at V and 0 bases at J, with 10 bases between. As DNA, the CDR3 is TGTGCCAGCAGTACCGTAGCGGCGAACACCGGGGAGCTGTTTTTT. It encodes CASSTVAANTGELFF.

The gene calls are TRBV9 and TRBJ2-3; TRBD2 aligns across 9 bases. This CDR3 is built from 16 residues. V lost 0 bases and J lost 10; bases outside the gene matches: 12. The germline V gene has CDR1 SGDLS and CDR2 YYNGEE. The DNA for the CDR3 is TGTGCCAGCAGCGTAGGGGGGTCTAGCGGGATAATAGCGCAGTATTTT. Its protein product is CASSVGGSSGIIAQYF.

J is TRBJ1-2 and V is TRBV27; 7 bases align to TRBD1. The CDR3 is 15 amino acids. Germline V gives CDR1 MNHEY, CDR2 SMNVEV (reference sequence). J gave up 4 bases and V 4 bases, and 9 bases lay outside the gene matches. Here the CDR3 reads CASSYQGGSSYGYTF. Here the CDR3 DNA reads TGTGCCAGCAGTTATCAGGGGGGATCCAGCTATGGCTACACCTTC.

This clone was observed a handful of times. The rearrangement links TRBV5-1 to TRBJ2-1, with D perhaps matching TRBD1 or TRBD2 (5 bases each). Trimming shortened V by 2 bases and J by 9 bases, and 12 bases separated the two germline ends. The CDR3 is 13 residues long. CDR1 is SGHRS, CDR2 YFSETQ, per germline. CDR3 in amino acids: CASSLGTFSEQFF. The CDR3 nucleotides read TGCGCCAGCAGCTTAGGGACGTTCAGTGAGCAGTTCTTC.

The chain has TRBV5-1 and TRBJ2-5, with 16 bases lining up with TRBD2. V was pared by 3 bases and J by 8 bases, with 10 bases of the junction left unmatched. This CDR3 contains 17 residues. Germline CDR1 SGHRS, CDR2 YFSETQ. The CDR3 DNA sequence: TGCGCCAGCAGCTACCAGTTCGGGACTAGCGGGGGGGGCACCCAGTACTTC. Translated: CASSYQFGTSGGGTQYF.

As DNA, the CDR3 is TGCAGCGTTGAATGGGGCAAAGGGGACACTGAAGCTTTCTTT. Amino acid sequence: CSVEWGKGDTEAFF. This chain joins TRBV29-1 and TRBJ1-1, with D possibly TRBD1 on 5 matching bases. This CDR3 contains 14 residues. In germline, CDR1 is SQVTM, CDR2 ANQGSEA. V was trimmed by 2 bases and J by 3 bases, leaving 13 bases between them.

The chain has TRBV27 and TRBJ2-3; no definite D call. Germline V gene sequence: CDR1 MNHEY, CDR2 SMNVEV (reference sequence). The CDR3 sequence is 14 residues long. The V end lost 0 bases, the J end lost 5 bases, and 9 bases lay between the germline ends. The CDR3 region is CASSLSPPKDTQYF. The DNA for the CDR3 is TGTGCCAGCAGTTTATCGCCTCCCAAAGATACGCAGTATTTT.

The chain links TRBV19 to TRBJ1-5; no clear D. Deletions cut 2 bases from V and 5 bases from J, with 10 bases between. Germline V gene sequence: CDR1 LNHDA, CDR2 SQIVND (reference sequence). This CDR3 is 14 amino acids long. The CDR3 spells CASSIRGPDQPQHF. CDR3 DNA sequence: TGTGCCAGTAGTATAAGAGGACCGGATCAGCCCCAGCATTTT.

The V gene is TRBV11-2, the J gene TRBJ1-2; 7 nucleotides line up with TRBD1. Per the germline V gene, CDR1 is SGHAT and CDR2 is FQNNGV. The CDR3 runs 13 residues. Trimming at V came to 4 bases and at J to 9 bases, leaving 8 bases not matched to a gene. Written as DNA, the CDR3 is TGTGCCAGCAGCTCGACAGGGTGGGAGAGCTACACCTTC. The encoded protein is CASSSTGWESYTF.

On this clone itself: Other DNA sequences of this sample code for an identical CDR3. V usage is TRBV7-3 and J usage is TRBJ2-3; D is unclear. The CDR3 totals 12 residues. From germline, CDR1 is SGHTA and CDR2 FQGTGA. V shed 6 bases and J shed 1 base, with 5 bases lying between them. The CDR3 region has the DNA TGTGCCAGCAGTCCAGGCACAGATACGCAGTATTTT. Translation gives CASSPGTDTQYF. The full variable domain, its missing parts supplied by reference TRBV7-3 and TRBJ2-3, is GAGVSQTPSNKVTEKGKYVELRCDPISGHTALYWYRQSLGQGPEFLIYFQGTGAADDSGLPNDRFFAVRPEGSVSTLKIQRTERGDSAVYLCASSPGTDTQYFGPGTRLTVL.